These 18 T cell receptor beta chains originate from one sample sequenced in a study of blood T cell repertoires in COVID-19. Repertoires were generated with immunoSEQ multiplex PCR, while TCRdb's copy carries only in-frame clones and drops some. The sample comprises about 210,000 clones, approximately 86% of which are singletons, and approximately 10% rests with the top ten. The sequenced sample was PBMCs or T cells enriched from blood (not recorded which). The receptors here all came from a man younger than 30 with acute COVID-19.

This clone showed up just a few times. The genes are TRBV9 and TRBJ1-1; the D gene is possibly TRBD1 (6 bases). The CDR3 contains 15 residues. V was pared by 0 bases and J by 1 base, with 10 bases between. CDR1 SGDLS and CDR2 YYNGEE come from the germline V gene. The CDR3 is CASSVGDIPNTEAFF. The CDR3 bases are TGTGCCAGCAGCGTAGGGGACATACCGAACACTGAAGCTTTCTTT. Based on the CDR3 plus reference TRBV9 and TRBJ1-1, the full variable domain is DSGVTQTPKHLITATGQRVTLRCSPRSGDLSVYWYQQSLDQGLQFLIQYYNGEERAKGNILERFSAQQFPDLHSELNLSSLELGDSALYFCASSVGDIPNTEAFFGQGTRLTVV.

J is TRBJ2-5 and V is TRBV9; weak D call: TRBD1 (6 bases). Germline V gene sequence: CDR1 SGDLS, CDR2 YYNGEE. This CDR3 spans 15 amino acids. V lost 2 bases to trimming and J lost 2 bases, with 13 bases between them. The CDR3 nucleotides read TGTGCCAGCAGCGTCGACAGGTTTCCACAAGAGACCCAGTACTTC. It codes for CASSVDRFPQETQYF.

Worth noting for this clone: The sample holds other DNA sequences that translate to the same CDR3. This chain connects TRBV9 to TRBJ2-7, with D maybe TRBD2 (5 bases). Germline V gene lookup returns CDR1 SGDLS and CDR2 YYNGEE. Trimming took off 0 bases at V and 0 bases at J, with 7 bases between the two ends. The length of the CDR3 is 14 residues. Here the CDR3 reads CASSVDGSSYEQYF. CDR3 nucleotides: TGTGCCAGCAGCGTAGATGGGAGCTCCTACGAGCAGTACTTC. The variable domain in full, with the rest retrieved from reference TRBV9 and TRBJ2-7, is DSGVTQTPKHLITATGQRVTLRCSPRSGDLSVYWYQQSLDQGLQFLIQYYNGEERAKGNILERFSAQQFPDLHSELNLSSLELGDSALYFCASSVDGSSYEQYFGPGTRLTVT.

The rearrangement joins TRBV27 to TRBJ2-1; no reliable D call. The V and J ends lost 2 bases and 6 bases respectively, with 14 bases between them. Germline V gene lookup returns CDR1 MNHEY and CDR2 SMNVEV (reference sequence). CDR3 length: 15 amino acids. This CDR3 reads CASSLARRLFNEQFF. The CDR3 nucleotides are TGTGCCAGCAGTTTAGCGCGCAGGTTATTCAATGAGCAGTTCTTC.

A few counts support this clone. The rearrangement joins TRBV4-1 to TRBJ1-6, with TRBD1 identical over 8 bases. CDR1 is MGHRA and CDR2 is YSYEKL in the germline V gene. The CDR3 extends over 15 amino acids. V trimming: 5 bases; J trimming: 8 bases; junction bases outside the gene matches: 8. CDR3 DNA: TGCGCCAGCAGCGCGTGGACAGGGTCTGATTCACCCCTCCACTTT. Encoded protein: CASSAWTGSDSPLHF.

V is TRBV7-9 and J is TRBJ2-7; weak D call: TRBD1 (5 bases). Germline V gene sequence: CDR1 SEHNR, CDR2 FQNEAQ (reference sequence). This CDR3 has 11 residues. Trimming shortened V by 2 bases and J by 6 bases, and 5 bases separated the two germline ends. The CDR3 DNA follows: TGTGCCAGCAGCTTAAGGGGCGAGCAGTACTTC. Its translation: CASSLRGEQYF. Drawing the rest from reference TRBV7-9 and TRBJ2-7, the complete variable domain is DTGVSQNPRHKITKRGQNVTFRCDPISEHNRLYWYRQTLGQGPEFLTYFQNEAQLEKSRLLSDRFSAERPKGSFSTLEIQRTEQGDSAMYLCASSLRGEQYFGPGTRLTVT.

The V call is TRBV4-3, the J call TRBJ2-2, with TRBD2 matching 8 bases. Per the germline V gene, CDR1 is LGHNA and CDR2 is YSLEER. The length of the CDR3 is 16 residues. Losses at the gene ends were 2 bases for V and 6 bases for J; bases not matched to a gene: 8. In DNA, the CDR3 is TGCGCCAGCAGCCAACCCGGGACTAGTAGCTCCGGGGAGCTGTTTTTT. This translates into CASSQPGTSSSGELFF.

The chain links TRBV10-1 to TRBJ2-1; 9 bases line up with TRBD2. The CDR3 is 21 amino acids. Germline values: CDR1 WNHNN, CDR2 SYGVQD (reference sequence). V shed 6 bases and J 0 bases; nucleotides not matched to a gene: 21. CDR3 sequence: CASSEKVTSGSVPPSYNEQFF. DNA for the CDR3: TGCGCCAGCAGCGAAAAAGTTACTAGCGGGTCCGTCCCTCCCTCCTACAATGAGCAGTTCTTC.

The V call is TRBV27, the J call TRBJ2-1; 13 positions agree with TRBD2. V lost 7 bases and J lost 1; bases outside the gene matches: 13. The CDR3 contains 19 residues. CDR1 MNHEY and CDR2 SMNVEV come from the germline V gene (reference sequence). The chain's CDR3 is CASIPRGTSGRESYNEQFF. CDR3 DNA sequence: TGTGCCAGCATCCCCCGGGGCACTAGCGGGAGGGAGTCCTACAATGAGCAGTTCTTC.

This chain connects TRBV12-3 or TRBV12-4 to TRBJ1-1; D possibly corresponds to TRBD1 (5 bases). Trimming shortened V by 5 bases and J by 6 bases, and 13 bases separated the two germline ends. The CDR3 extends over 13 amino acids. The CDR3 DNA follows: TGTGCCAGCAGTGCCGGACACGGCCCTGAAGCTTTCTTT. As protein: CASSAGHGPEAFF.

The rearrangement links TRBV18 to TRBJ1-1, with D perhaps matching TRBD1 (6 bases). V was clipped by 7 bases and J by 1 base, with 13 bases between them. Germline values: CDR1 KGHSH, CDR2 LQKENI. The CDR3 sequence is 14 residues long. The CDR3 region is CASYEGQSNTEAFF. Here the CDR3 DNA reads TGTGCCAGCTACGAAGGACAGTCGAACACTGAAGCTTTCTTT.

The rearrangement uses TRBV7-9 and TRBJ1-2; D is undetermined. The germline V gene encodes CDR1 SEHNR and CDR2 FQNEAQ (reference sequence). The V end was cut by 1 base, the J end by 2 bases, with 11 bases between. CDR3 length: 15 residues. CDR3 sequence reads: CASSLEGGKNYGYTF. CDR3 nucleotide sequence: TGTGCCAGCAGCTTAGAGGGAGGAAAGAACTATGGCTACACCTTC.

The genes are TRBV5-4 and TRBJ2-1; 13 bases map to TRBD2. The germline gives CDR1 SGHNT, CDR2 YYREEE (reference sequence). The CDR3 runs 15 residues. Trimming cost V 5 bases and J 7 bases; bases outside gene matches: 6. This chain's CDR3 is CASRNPGLAGNEQFF. The CDR3 region has the DNA TGTGCCAGCAGAAATCCGGGACTAGCGGGAAATGAGCAGTTCTTC. Drawing the rest from reference TRBV5-4 and TRBJ2-1, the complete variable domain is ETGVTQSPTHLIKTRGQQVTLRCSSQSGHNTVSWYQQALGQGPQFIFQYYREEENGRGNFPPRFSGLQFPNYSSELNVNALELDDSALYLCASRNPGLAGNEQFFGPGTRLTVL.

The V call is TRBV5-4, the J call TRBJ2-3; 8 positions agree with TRBD2. Germline loops: CDR1 SGHNT, CDR2 YYREEE (reference sequence). Trimming took 2 bases from V and 3 from J; bases not matched to a gene: 5. The CDR3 spans 15 residues. The CDR3 here is CASSFSSGSTDTQYF. The CDR3 nucleotides read TGTGCCAGCAGCTTTTCGAGCGGGAGTACAGATACGCAGTATTTT.

This clone came up once. The genes are TRBV30 and TRBJ1-2; 8 positions agree with TRBD1. V trimming: 0 bases; J trimming: 7 bases; junction bases outside the gene matches: 4. Germline CDR1 is GTSNPN and CDR2 is SVGIG (reference sequence). This CDR3 contains 13 residues. CDR3 protein: CAWSVQGAGGYTF. Written as DNA, the CDR3 is TGTGCCTGGAGTGTTCAGGGGGCCGGTGGCTACACCTTC.

The chain couples TRBV30 to TRBJ2-7, with D tentatively TRBD2 (5 bases). This CDR3 has 14 residues. Per germline, CDR1 GTSNPN and CDR2 SVGIG (reference sequence). The ends were cut back, 2 bases at V and 4 bases at J, with 15 bases in the middle. CDR3: CAWSLDGNIYEQYF. DNA of the CDR3: TGTGCCTGGAGTCTAGACGGGAACATATACGAGCAGTACTTC.

The J gene is TRBJ2-7, the V gene TRBV13, with D uncertain. The length of the CDR3 is 13 residues. From germline, CDR1 is PRHDT and CDR2 FYEKMQ (reference sequence). V lost 2 bases and J 0 bases, leaving 5 bases between the germline ends. This chain's CDR3 is CASSLLYSYEQYF. The CDR3 DNA is TGTGCCAGCAGCTTACTCTACTCCTACGAGCAGTACTTC.

CDR3 DNA: TGTGCCAGCAGCGTAGAGGAGGGGAGGGAGACCCAGTACTTC. This encodes CASSVEEGRETQYF. The chain uses TRBV9 and TRBJ2-5; weak D call: TRBD2 (6 bases). Between the trimmed V and J ends, which lost 0 bases and 5 bases, there was a span of 11 bases. Looked up from germline, CDR1 is SGDLS and CDR2 is YYNGEE. This CDR3 has 14 amino acids.